Listed below are T cell receptor beta chains from one sample, sequenced in a study of PD-L1 blockade in urothelial cancer. Here immunoSEQ multiplex PCR was the method, and the copy in TCRdb shows in-frame clones only, minus some. The profile shows around 69,000 clones, approximately 90% of them singletons. Sequenced material: PBMCs, taken around atezolizumab (anti-PD-L1) treatment. The receptors were sampled from a woman over 75 with urothelial cancer. Each CDR3 is given with its conserved first and last residue. The D gene is left open where the match is weak. Not every row has a clone size; where given, it reads once, few, many or a size class.

v_gene	j_gene	abundance	d_gene	CDR3aa	CDR3nt
TRBV5-6	TRBJ2-1	NA	NA	CASSPGGGGGYNEQFF	TGTGCCAGCAGCCCTGGCGGGGGCGGAGGGTACAATGAGCAGTTCTTC
TRBV25-1	TRBJ2-3	NA	TRBD2	CASSDRLAGTTSTDTQYF	TGTGCCAGCAGTGATCGACTAGCGGGGACTACTAGCACAGATACGCAGTATTTT
TRBV27	TRBJ1-1	few	TRBD1	CASRGQGVGMVTEAFF	TGTGCCAGCAGAGGACAGGGGGTGGGGATGGTCACTGAAGCTTTCTTT
TRBV7-3	TRBJ2-1	NA	TRBD2	CASSLAGGGLNEQFF	TGTGCCAGCAGCCTAGCGGGGGGGGGACTCAATGAGCAGTTCTTC
TRBV19	TRBJ1-5	NA	TRBD1	CASTAGTGGSQPQHF	TGTGCCAGTACCGCGGGGACAGGGGGCTCTCAGCCCCAGCATTTT
TRBV7-2	TRBJ2-3	NA	NA	CASSSPGDTQYF	TGTGCCAGCAGCTCCCCAGGAGATACGCAGTATTTT
TRBV28	TRBJ1-2	NA	TRBD1	CASSLGTWTGSGGYTF	TGTGCCAGCAGTTTAGGCACCTGGACAGGATCGGGTGGCTACACCTTC
TRBV18	TRBJ1-5	NA	NA	CASSPKLENQPQHF	TGTGCCAGCTCACCCAAGTTGGAGAATCAGCCCCAGCATTTT
TRBV13	TRBJ2-5	NA	NA	CASSFGETQYF	TGTGCCAGCAGCTTCGGGGAGACCCAGTACTTC
TRBV28	TRBJ2-2	NA	TRBD2	CASIPLGLADTGELFF	TGTGCCAGCATCCCTCTGGGCCTAGCGGACACCGGGGAGCTGTTTTTT
TRBV30	TRBJ1-2	NA	TRBD1	CAWSADRGDYGYTF	TGTGCCTGGAGTGCCGACAGGGGCGACTATGGCTACACCTTC
TRBV19	TRBJ2-1	NA	NA	CASSTTTSSYNEQFF	TGTGCCAGTAGTACCACTACTAGCTCCTACAATGAGCAGTTCTTC
TRBV28	TRBJ2-3	NA	TRBD1	CASSSPPDRGYTQYF	TGTGCCAGCAGTTCACCCCCCGACAGGGGTTATACGCAGTATTTT
TRBV28	TRBJ1-2	NA	NA	CASSPRSYGYTF	TGTGCCAGCAGCCCGCGGAGCTATGGCTACACCTTC
TRBV28	TRBJ1-5	NA	NA	CASSRIAGRLINQPQHF	TGTGCCAGCAGTAGGATCGCGGGACGCTTGATCAATCAGCCCCAGCATTTT
TRBV5-1	TRBJ2-3	once	NA	CASRISTDTQYF	TGCGCCAGCAGAATAAGCACAGATACGCAGTATTTT
TRBV18	TRBJ2-5	NA	TRBD2	CASSPSSGNKETQYF	TGTGCCAGCTCACCGTCTAGCGGTAATAAAGAGACCCAGTACTTC
TRBV27	TRBJ1-1	NA	TRBD1	CASSLGRDRATEAFF	TGTGCCAGCAGTTTGGGTCGGGACAGGGCAACTGAAGCTTTCTTT
TRBV9	TRBJ1-1	NA	NA	CASSRQGGTEAFF	TGTGCCAGCAGCCGTCAAGGGGGCACTGAAGCTTTCTTT
TRBV18	TRBJ1-1	NA	TRBD1	CASSRDTGGMSTEAFF	TGTGCCAGCTCACGAGATACAGGGGGCATGAGCACTGAAGCTTTCTTT
TRBV7-9	TRBJ2-1	NA	NA	CASSYLDSGNEQFF	TGTGCCAGCAGCTACCTCGATTCCGGGAATGAGCAGTTCTTC
TRBV5-1	TRBJ2-3	once	TRBD2	CASSPGLAGVYTQYF	TGCGCCAGCAGCCCCGGACTAGCGGGAGTATATACGCAGTATTTT
TRBV6-1	TRBJ2-2	NA	TRBD1	CASTSRTGTGELFF	TGTGCCAGCACCTCACGGACAGGAACCGGGGAGCTGTTTTTT
TRBV28	TRBJ2-5	NA	TRBD1	CASSLSHRGWETQYF	TGTGCCAGCAGTTTATCTCACAGGGGATGGGAGACCCAGTACTTC
TRBV6-7	TRBJ2-1	once	TRBD1	CASSPPRDRGHNEQFF	TGTGCCAGCAGCCCCCCACGGGACAGGGGGCACAATGAGCAGTTCTTC
TRBV7-3	TRBJ2-1	NA	NA	CASSHRPLARGNEQFF	TGTGCCAGCAGCCACCGCCCCCTAGCGCGCGGCAATGAGCAGTTCTTC
TRBV10-3	TRBJ1-3	NA	TRBD1	CATEKGQGAGNTIYF	TGTGCCACCGAGAAGGGACAGGGGGCAGGAAACACCATATATTTT
TRBV18	TRBJ2-1	NA	TRBD2	CASSVAGGPHPNEQFF	TGTGCCAGCTCAGTAGCGGGAGGGCCTCACCCCAATGAGCAGTTCTTC
TRBV9	TRBJ1-3	NA	NA	CASSVGQLSSGNTIYF	TGTGCCAGCAGCGTAGGACAACTCAGCTCTGGAAACACCATATATTTT
TRBV4-2	TRBJ2-7	NA	NA	CASSQASNLRAYEQYF	TGTGCCAGCAGCCAAGCTTCCAACCTCCGGGCCTACGAGCAGTACTTC
TRBV28	TRBJ1-4	NA	NA	CASSLQGFREKLFF	TGTGCCAGCAGCTTGCAGGGGTTTCGAGAAAAACTGTTTTTT
TRBV28	TRBJ1-5	NA	TRBD1	CASSTTGGGQPQHF	TGTGCCAGCAGCACAACAGGGGGCGGTCAGCCCCAGCATTTT
TRBV6-6	TRBJ2-3	NA	NA	CASRGGLPTDTQYF	TGTGCCAGCAGGGGGGGATTACCTACAGATACGCAGTATTTT
TRBV27	TRBJ2-7	NA	NA	CASSLYRGEQYF	TGTGCCAGCAGTTTATATCGGGGCGAGCAGTACTTC
TRBV2	TRBJ1-1	NA	NA	CASGRGGLMNTEAFF	TGTGCCAGCGGTCGGGGGGGGCTCATGAACACTGAAGCTTTCTTT
TRBV9	TRBJ2-1	NA	NA	CASSVGLLGNEQFF	TGTGCCAGCAGCGTCGGACTATTAGGGAATGAGCAGTTCTTC
TRBV10-3	TRBJ2-1	NA	NA	CAISESITTINEQFF	TGTGCCATCAGTGAGTCGATCACTACTATCAATGAGCAGTTCTTC
TRBV29-1	TRBJ1-1	NA	TRBD1	CSVGGQGQGTEAFF	TGCAGCGTTGGGGGACAGGGGCAAGGAACTGAAGCTTTCTTT
TRBV9	TRBJ1-2	NA	NA	CASSNEVYGYTF	TGTGCCAGCAGCAACGAGGTCTATGGCTACACCTTC
TRBV10-2	TRBJ1-1	NA	TRBD1	CASSEPGQGHTEAFF	TGCGCCAGCAGTGAGCCCGGACAGGGTCACACTGAAGCTTTCTTT
TRBV5-1	TRBJ1-1	NA	TRBD1	CASSPGTGGVTEAFF	TGCGCCAGCAGCCCTGGGACAGGGGGTGTCACTGAAGCTTTCTTT
TRBV4-1	TRBJ2-3	NA	NA	CASSQVSGLVDTQYF	TGCGCCAGCAGCCAAGTCTCAGGGTTGGTAGATACGCAGTATTTT
TRBV7-2	TRBJ2-3	once	NA	CASSLDLQQDTQYF	TGTGCCAGCAGCTTAGACCTACAACAGGATACGCAGTATTTT
TRBV6-1	TRBJ2-7	NA	NA	CASSVDPSGNPQYF	TGTGCCAGCAGTGTTGACCCTTCAGGCAACCCGCAGTACTTC
TRBV27	TRBJ2-2	NA	NA	CASSQTAGLAGELFF	TGTGCCAGCAGTCAGACGGCAGGGTTGGCCGGGGAGCTGTTTTTT
TRBV28	TRBJ1-2	NA	TRBD1	CASRPGQGNYGYTF	TGTGCCAGCAGACCTGGACAGGGCAACTATGGCTACACCTTC
TRBV13	TRBJ1-2	NA	NA	CASSLPGEGSGYTF	TGTGCCAGCAGCCTCCCAGGGGAGGGCTCTGGCTACACCTTC
TRBV15	TRBJ2-1	NA	TRBD2	CATSYGLAGGINEQFF	TGTGCCACCAGTTATGGACTAGCGGGAGGGATAAATGAGCAGTTCTTC
TRBV7-8	TRBJ2-3	NA	NA	CASSLGGLGTDTQYF	TGTGCCAGCAGCTTAGGTGGGCTTGGCACAGATACGCAGTATTTT
TRBV25-1	TRBJ2-1	few	NA	CASTAGPPYNEQFF	TGTGCCAGCACCGCGGGGCCTCCCTACAATGAGCAGTTCTTC
TRBV11-2	TRBJ2-2	NA	TRBD2	CASSRPGLAENTGELFF	TGTGCCAGCAGTCGACCGGGACTAGCGGAGAACACCGGGGAGCTGTTTTTT